These T cell receptor beta chains were read from a single sample in a study of T-cell reconstitution after alpha-beta-depleted transplantation in children. Using its own MiXCR run on the PCR reads, TCRdb lists one record per CDR3 protein. The sample holds about 400,000 distinct CDR3 sequences, around 15% seen once. Sequences were derived from PBMCs, mostly from graft donor cells, sampled 360 days after TCRalphabeta/CD19-depleted stem cell transplant. The receptors derive from a boy under two years old who had a stem cell transplant for Wiskott-Aldrich syndrome, so the T cells may come from the graft donor. Each CDR3 is given with its conserved first and last residue. A D gene is named only where the DNA matches it firmly. Clone size is stated in some rows and not others, as once, few, many or a class when expanded.

d_call	clone_size	v_call	j_call	cdr3_aa	cdr3_nt
.	few	TRBV5-1	TRBJ1-5	CASSLWPTGQSGGFNQPQHF	TGCGCCAGCAGCTTGTGGCCCACCGGACAAAGTGGAGGGTTCAATCAGCCCCAGCATTTT
.	few	TRBV6-6	TRBJ1-1	CASNREAVGAFF	TGTGCCAGCAACCGGGAAGCGGTGGGAGCTTTCTTT
TRBD2	.	TRBV7-2	TRBJ2-3	CASSFTSGKTDTQYF	TGTGCCAGCAGCTTTACTAGCGGGAAAACAGATACGCAGTATTTT
TRBD1	few	TRBV19	TRBJ2-5	CASSTGTGGGETQYF	TGTGCCAGTAGTACCGGGACAGGGGGCGGAGAGACCCAGTACTTC
TRBD2	.	TRBV11-2	TRBJ2-5	CASCPGGVKTQYF	TGTGCCAGCTGTCCCGGGGGGGTAAAGACCCAGTACTTC
.	many	TRBV20-1	TRBJ2-7	CSASGLTAPYEQYF	TGCAGTGCTAGCGGGTTGACTGCCCCCTACGAGCAGTACTTC
.	.	TRBV20-1	TRBJ2-6	CSARGGANVLTF	TGCAGTGCTAGAGGTGGGGCCAACGTCCTGACTTTC
.	many	TRBV12-3/TRBV12-4	TRBJ2-4	CASSLRGGKNIQYF	TGTGCCAGCAGTCTTCGAGGGGGCAAAAACATTCAGTACTTC
.	few	TRBV5-1	TRBJ2-7	CASSLGDIMSEQYF	TGCGCCAGCAGCTTGGGGGACATAATGTCCGAGCAGTACTTC
.	few	TRBV5-1	TRBJ2-2	CASSFPRAASTGELFF	TGCGCCAGCAGCTTTCCGCGAGCCGCCAGCACCGGGGAGCTGTTTTTT
.	few	TRBV11-2	TRBJ2-2	CASSQPPIAGGVRTGELFF	TGTGCCAGCAGCCAACCCCCAATAGCCGGCGGAGTGCGGACCGGGGAGCTGTTTTTT
.	.	TRBV10-3	TRBJ2-5	CAISEFLQETQYF	TGTGCCATCAGTGAGTTCCTCCAAGAGACCCAGTACTTC
.	.	TRBV10-3	TRBJ2-7	CAISESPLQSSYEQYF	TGTGCCATCAGTGAATCCCCCTTACAGAGCTCCTACGAGCAGTACTTC
.	.	TRBV6-6	TRBJ1-2	CASTRGGNDGYTF	TGTGCCAGCACTAGAGGGGGGAATGATGGCTACACCTTC
.	.	TRBV18	TRBJ2-2	CASSAKAGHFNTGELFF	TGTGCCAGCTCAGCGAAGGCCGGACATTTTAACACCGGGGAGCTGTTTTTT
.	many	TRBV10-3	TRBJ2-1	CAISERAEQFF	TGTGCCATCAGTGAGCGGGCTGAGCAGTTCTTC
TRBD2	.	TRBV4-2	TRBJ2-1	CASSQTSGVRLEQFF	TGTGCCAGCAGCCAGACTAGCGGGGTTCGTCTCGAGCAGTTCTTC
TRBD1	.	TRBV5-1	TRBJ2-1	CASSRTGTAYNEQFF	TGCGCCAGCAGCCGCACCGGGACAGCCTACAATGAGCAGTTCTTC
.	.	TRBV9	TRBJ2-1	CASSVDLAIRHYPFQFF	TGTGCCAGCAGCGTAGATTTGGCGATCCGACATTATCCCTTTCAGTTCTTC
.	many	TRBV12-3/TRBV12-4	TRBJ2-3	CASSLNLADTQYF	TGTGCCAGCAGTTTAAACCTAGCAGATACGCAGTATTTT
.	few	TRBV5-4	TRBJ2-3	CASSLVDQTDTQYF	TGTGCCAGCAGCTTGGTGGACCAGACAGATACGCAGTATTTT
.	few	TRBV5-1	TRBJ2-1	CASSLPRDNEQFF	TGCGCCAGCAGCTTGCCGAGGGACAATGAGCAGTTCTTC
.	.	TRBV18	TRBJ1-1	CASSPHLTENTEAFF	TGTGCCAGCTCACCTCATTTGACGGAGAACACTGAAGCTTTCTTT
.	once	TRBV28	TRBJ2-2	CASSFLGQNTGELFF	TGTGCCAGCAGTTTCCTCGGACAGAACACCGGGGAGCTGTTTTTT
TRBD2	.	TRBV29-1	TRBJ2-7	CSVTGLDSSYEQYF	TGCAGCGTTACGGGACTAGACAGCTCCTACGAGCAGTACTTC
.	few	TRBV10-3	TRBJ2-7	CAISESRNYEQYF	TGTGCCATCAGTGAGTCTCGTAACTACGAGCAGTACTTC
TRBD1	.	TRBV12-3/TRBV12-4	TRBJ1-4	CASGIYRGGEKLFF	TGTGCCAGCGGTATTTACAGGGGCGGCGAAAAACTGTTTTTT
.	few	TRBV12-3/TRBV12-4	TRBJ1-1	CASSLRTALNTEAFF	TGTGCCAGCAGTTTGAGGACAGCTCTGAACACTGAAGCTTTCTTT
.	.	TRBV7-8	TRBJ2-1	CASSLESNEQFF	TGTGCCAGCAGCTTAGAATCCAATGAGCAGTTCTTC
.	.	TRBV7-8	TRBJ2-5	CASSLQRTGETQYF	TGTGCCAGCAGCTTACAAAGGACCGGGGAGACCCAGTACTTC
.	many	TRBV25-1	TRBJ2-3	CASRADTQYF	TGTGCCAGCAGGGCGGATACGCAGTATTTT
.	.	TRBV15	TRBJ1-4	CATSLAATATNEKLFF	TGTGCCACCAGCCTAGCAGCGACAGCAACTAATGAAAAACTGTTTTTT
.	.	TRBV12-3/TRBV12-4	TRBJ1-3	CASRNRTVRSGNTIYF	TGTGCCAGCAGAAACCGGACAGTCCGCTCTGGAAACACCATATATTTT